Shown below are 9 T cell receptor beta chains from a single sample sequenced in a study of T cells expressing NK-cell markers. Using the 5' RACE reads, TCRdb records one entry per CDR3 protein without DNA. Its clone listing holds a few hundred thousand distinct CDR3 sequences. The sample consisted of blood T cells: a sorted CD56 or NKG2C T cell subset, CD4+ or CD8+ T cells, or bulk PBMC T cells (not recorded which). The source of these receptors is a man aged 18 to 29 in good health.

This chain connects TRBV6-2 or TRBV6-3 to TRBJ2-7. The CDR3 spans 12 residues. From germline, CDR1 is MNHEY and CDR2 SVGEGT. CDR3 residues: CASTSVEYEQYF.

The CDR3 sequence is CASSLDHGRQGSTGELFF. The J gene is TRBJ2-2, the V gene TRBV11-2; TCRdb's assignment of TRBD1 cannot be checked, as there is no DNA. The V gene's germline CDR1 is SGHAT and CDR2 FQNNGV. The CDR3 runs 18 residues.

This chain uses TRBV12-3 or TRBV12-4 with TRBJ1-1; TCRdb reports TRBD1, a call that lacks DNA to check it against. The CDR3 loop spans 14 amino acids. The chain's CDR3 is CASKGTGRSTEAFF.

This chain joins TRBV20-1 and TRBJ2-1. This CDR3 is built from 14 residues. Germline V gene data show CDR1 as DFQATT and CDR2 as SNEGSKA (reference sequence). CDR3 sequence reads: CSAISRKAYNEQFF.

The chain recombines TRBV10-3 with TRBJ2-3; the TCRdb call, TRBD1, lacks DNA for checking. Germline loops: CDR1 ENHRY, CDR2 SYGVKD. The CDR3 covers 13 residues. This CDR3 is CAISESAGQTQYF.

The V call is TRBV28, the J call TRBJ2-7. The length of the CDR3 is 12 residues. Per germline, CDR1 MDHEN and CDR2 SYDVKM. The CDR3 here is CATEDAVYEQYF.

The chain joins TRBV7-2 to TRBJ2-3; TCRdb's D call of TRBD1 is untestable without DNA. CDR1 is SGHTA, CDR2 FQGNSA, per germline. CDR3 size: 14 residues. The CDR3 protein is CASSPGTSTNTQYF.

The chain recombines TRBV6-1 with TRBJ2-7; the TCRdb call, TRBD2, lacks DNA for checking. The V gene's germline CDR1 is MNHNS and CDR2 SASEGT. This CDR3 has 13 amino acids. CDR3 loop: CASSIIGSSEQYF.

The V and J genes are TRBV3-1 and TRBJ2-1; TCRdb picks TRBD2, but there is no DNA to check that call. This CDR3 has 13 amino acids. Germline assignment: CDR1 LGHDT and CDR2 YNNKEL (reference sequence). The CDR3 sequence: CASSQDTLPGQFF.